The present T cell receptor (beta chain) was sequenced within a study of blood T cells in healthy people across ages (dated by TCRdb to the mid-2010s). At the level of the whole study: In model experiments, template switching captured about one uniquely barcoded TCR beta cDNA molecule for every two T cells. Four age groups were formed from the donors: young (average approximately 15 years), middle-aged (roughly 38), aged (about 62) and long-lived (less than 85). To avoid experimental bias, donors of different ages were randomly spread across the sequencing lanes. Using the same blood draw, the study looked at two additional independent replicas of 1 million unique cDNA reads for two donors, one aged 18 to 30 and the other aged 80 or older. To track age-related changes in TCR beta repertoire diversity, the study relied on deep sequencing normalized with unique cDNA molecular identifiers.

Receptor libraries were prepared by 5' RACE. Sequencing was carried out with an Illumina HiSeq 2500. The second PCR ran for roughly 7 to 12 cycles and used a J-beta primer mix along with a sample-barcoded 5' primer. Each TCR beta cDNA molecule received a unique molecular identifier from a template-switch 5' adaptor carrying 12 random nucleotides. Each sample yielded at least 2.5 million CDR3-containing paired-end reads. First-strand cDNA synthesis was performed from all RNA using the Mint cDNA synthesis kit, with priming by a TRBC-specific oligonucleotide. Following uracil-DNA glycosylase treatment, all cDNA underwent a first 18-cycle PCR with the universal primers M1SS and BC2_uni_R. The authors' analysis ran thus. For normalization, 1 million high-quality reads, each with a distinct molecular identifier, were randomly selected from each sample. Reads with shared molecular identifiers were discarded instead of being binned into consensus sequences. MiTCR, run with a Q25 quality threshold and the strictest error-elimination algorithm, handled CDR3 identification, clonotype clustering and error correction. Lower-bound total TCR beta diversity was estimated with a nonparametric unseen species model using Euler transformation. Clones were called with MiXCR by TCRdb after fastp trimmed the public reads at Q25, and only in-frame beta chains were retained. Rows are unified per CDR3 protein, each entry keeping the most common DNA and genes. The V and J calls come from TCRdb's annotation, not from the publication. The sample records 650,000 to 1,000,000 distinct CDR3 sequences, 35% to 40% of which are singletons. 13% of the sample is in the top ten clones.

Via the germline V gene, CDR1 is SGHAT and CDR2 FQNNGV. The V end loses 5 bases and the J end loses 4 bases, and a stretch of 14 bases separates them. The CDR3 has 14 amino acids, counting the end cysteine and phenylalanine. The entry retains the CDR3 DNA only, 42 bases that are in frame from base 1. The approximately 39 donors, aged about 6 to 95 years, were systemically healthy Caucasian individuals from Russia. Each donor gave about 11 milliliters of peripheral blood, drawn into EDTA-treated Vacutainer tubes. Ficoll-Paque density-gradient centrifugation was used to isolate PBMCs, with at least 6 million per sample. Trizol reagent was used to extract total RNA from PBMCs, with at least 5.5 micrograms per sample. For every donor, an aliquot of PBMCs went through flow cytometry to measure the percentages of naive CD45RAhigh/CD27high T cells. About this clonotype: What antigen it recognizes has not been identified. Within one base of it there is no much larger clone, and no base qualities were kept.

The paper's findings and limits, for the study overall: Observed TCR beta diversity correlated strongly with the percentage of naive T cells measured by flow cytometry. Bulk unsorted PBMC profiling prevented conclusive comparison of naive and antigen-experienced compartments. The CMV infection status of donors was not known, potentially confounding age-related changes in expanded clonotypes. Observed TCR beta diversity per million T cells fell roughly linearly with age, and a significant reduction was already apparent by age around 40. Total diversity estimates from one million sequenced T cells were considered lower bounds and underestimates. The long-lived group showed more naive CD4+ T cells, fewer expanded clones and increased TCR diversity than the aged group, suggesting age selection.

The rearrangement joined TRBV11-2 to TRBJ1-1; the D gene is perhaps TRBD1, on 5 matching bases. The sequence was obtained from a man aged 18 to 29 in good health. The sample consisted of blood. DNA sequence: TGTGCCAGCAGCATCCATGGGGGGTTCACTGAAGCTTTCTTT. Its amino acids are CASSIHGGFTEAFF.